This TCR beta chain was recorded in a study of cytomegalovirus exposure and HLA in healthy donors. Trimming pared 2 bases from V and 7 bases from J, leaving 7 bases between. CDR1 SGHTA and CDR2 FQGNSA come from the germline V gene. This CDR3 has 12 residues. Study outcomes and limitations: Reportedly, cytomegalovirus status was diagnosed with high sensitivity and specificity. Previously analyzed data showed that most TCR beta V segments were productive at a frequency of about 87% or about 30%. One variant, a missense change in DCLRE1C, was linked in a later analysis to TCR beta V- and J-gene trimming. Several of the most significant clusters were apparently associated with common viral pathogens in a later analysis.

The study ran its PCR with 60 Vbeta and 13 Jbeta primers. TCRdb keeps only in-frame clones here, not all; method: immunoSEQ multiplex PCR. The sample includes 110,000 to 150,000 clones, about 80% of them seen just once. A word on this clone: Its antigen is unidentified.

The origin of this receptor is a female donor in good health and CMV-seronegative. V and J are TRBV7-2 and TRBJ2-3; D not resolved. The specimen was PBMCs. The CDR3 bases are TGTGCCAGCAGCTTACCTGACTATACGCAGTATTTT. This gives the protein CASSLPDYTQYF.